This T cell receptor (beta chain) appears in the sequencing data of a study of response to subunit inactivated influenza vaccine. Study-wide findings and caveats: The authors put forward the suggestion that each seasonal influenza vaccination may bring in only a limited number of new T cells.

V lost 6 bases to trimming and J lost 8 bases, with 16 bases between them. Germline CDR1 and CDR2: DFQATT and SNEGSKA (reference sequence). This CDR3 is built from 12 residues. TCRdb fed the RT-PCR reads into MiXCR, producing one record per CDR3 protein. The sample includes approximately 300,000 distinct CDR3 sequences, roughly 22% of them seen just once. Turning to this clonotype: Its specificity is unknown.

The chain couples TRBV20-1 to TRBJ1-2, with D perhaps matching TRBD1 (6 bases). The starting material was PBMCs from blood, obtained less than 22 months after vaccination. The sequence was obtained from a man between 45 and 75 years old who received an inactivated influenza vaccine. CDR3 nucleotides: TGCAGTGCCCGAGGACAGTTCCTAGGCTACACCTTC. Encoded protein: CSARGQFLGYTF.